The present entry profiles one T cell receptor beta chain with its context. This entry is derived from a study of blood T cell repertoires in COVID-19. The overall study: There were acute and convalescent COVID-19 samples, and they came from the United States, Italy and Spain. Nucleic acid was either cDNA or gDNA, and it came from T cells, B-cell-depleted T cells, or PBMCs.

The J segment lost 0 bases and the V segment lost 8 bases, leaving 16 bases of the junction unmatched. CDR1 is SNHLY and CDR2 is FYNNEI in the germline V gene. CDR3 length: 18 amino acids. In the original analysis: Cell counts per sample came from amplifying reference gene primers. Measured with immunoSEQ multiplex PCR; TCRdb has only the in-frame clones, and not every one. V and J calls and clone size come straight from that table; D and trimming were deduced from the DNA. The sample carries under 250,000 clones, about 85% recorded once. This sequence joins TRBV2 and TRBJ1-5; 7 nucleotides match TRBD1. The clonotype comes from a man under 40 who had recovered from COVID-19. Material for sequencing was peripheral blood. The CDR3 sequence is CASRINRDSPNSNQPQHF. The CDR3, as DNA: TGTGCCAGCCGTATTAATCGGGACAGCCCTAATAGCAATCAGCCCCAGCATTTT.